These 10 T cell receptor beta chains originate from one sample sequenced in a study of cytomegalovirus exposure and HLA in healthy donors. PCR primers comprised 60 Vbeta and 13 Jbeta primers. Assay: immunoSEQ multiplex PCR; the TCRdb copy retains only in-frame clones and omits some. Of some 190,000 clones listed, less than 90% are singletons. The sequenced sample was PBMCs. These receptors were taken from a woman aged 30 to 39 in good health and CMV-seronegative.

The chain has TRBV4-1 and TRBJ2-3, with 10 bases that match TRBD2. The V segment lost 1 base and the J segment 2 bases; nucleotides outside the gene matches: 9. The CDR3 is 18 residues long. CDR1 and CDR2 (germline): MGHRA, YSYEKL. CDR3 in DNA: TGCGCCAGCAGCCAAGGGGCGGCTAGCGGGGGCCTCACAGATACGCAGTATTTT. Amino acids: CASSQGAASGGLTDTQYF.

The rearrangement links TRBV5-1 to TRBJ2-5, with 12 bases that match TRBD2. From germline, CDR1 is SGHRS and CDR2 YFSETQ. The CDR3 sequence is 15 residues long. The V and J ends lost 7 bases and 2 bases, in that order; junction bases with no gene match: 6. The CDR3 DNA reads TGCGCCAGCGCTGGACTAGCGGGAAGGCAAGAGACCCAGTACTTC. Protein: CASAGLAGRQETQYF.

In its sample, this clone was seen once. V is TRBV7-2 and J is TRBJ2-3; TRBD2 matches at 8 bases. The trim removed 2 bases at V and 4 bases at J, leaving 2 bases unmatched. The CDR3 length is 14 residues. In germline, CDR1 is SGHTA, CDR2 FQGNSA. CDR3 loop: CASSLSAGADTQYF. The CDR3 nucleotides are TGTGCCAGCAGCTTATCAGCGGGAGCAGATACGCAGTATTTT.

The chain couples TRBV4-2 to TRBJ1-5; D remains unclear. This CDR3 region has 13 residues. Trimming removed 3 bases at V and 7 bases at J, with 10 bases between. Germline V gene data show CDR1 as LGHNA and CDR2 as YNFKEQ. The CDR3: CASSHATGQPQHF. CDR3 coding DNA: TGTGCCAGCAGCCATGCCACGGGACAGCCCCAGCATTTT.

The chain carries TRBV7-8 and TRBJ2-7, with 13 bases lining up with TRBD2. This CDR3 has 20 residues. The J segment lost 6 bases and the V segment lost 1 base, leaving 18 bases of the junction unmatched. CDR1 and CDR2 (germline): SGHVS, FQNEAQ. The CDR3 here is CASSLEGWTSGGIAAGEQYF. CDR3 bases: TGTGCCAGCAGCTTAGAGGGATGGACTAGCGGGGGTATCGCCGCGGGCGAGCAGTACTTC.

The V and J genes are TRBV19 and TRBJ2-3, with 8 nucleotides matching TRBD2. This CDR3 has 17 residues. J lost 4 bases, V lost 4 bases, and 13 bases had no gene match. Germline V CDR1 and CDR2: LNHDA, SQIVND (reference sequence). CDR3 protein: CASSTPRGGRSADTQYF. The CDR3 coding sequence is TGTGCCAGTAGTACCCCCCGCGGCGGGAGGTCGGCAGATACGCAGTATTTT.

The V call is TRBV28, the J call TRBJ2-4; tentative D call: TRBD2 (5 bases). Germline CDR1 is MDHEN and CDR2 is SYDVKM. The CDR3 extends over 15 amino acids. Trimming shortened V by 3 bases and J by 7 bases, and 16 bases separated the two germline ends. Written as DNA, the CDR3 is TGTGCCAGCAGTTTTGATTTGGAGAGGGTTAACATTCAGTACTTC. The encoded protein is CASSFDLERVNIQYF.

The chain links TRBV4-1 to TRBJ2-1, with 9 nucleotides matching TRBD2. Germline CDR1 and CDR2: MGHRA and YSYEKL. The length of the CDR3 is 16 residues. V trimming: 3 bases; J trimming: 4 bases; junction bases outside the gene matches: 7. In DNA form, the CDR3 reads TGCGCCAGCAGCCAGGGCCCGAGCGGGGGGTACAATGAGCAGTTCTTC. This gives the protein CASSQGPSGGYNEQFF.

The chain couples TRBV18 to TRBJ2-7; 13 bases are shared with TRBD2. The J segment lost 3 bases and the V segment lost 6 bases, leaving 5 bases of the junction unmatched. CDR1 is KGHSH and CDR2 is LQKENI in the germline V gene. This CDR3 region has 15 residues. The CDR3 DNA reads TGTGCCAGCTCCCGCGGACTAGCGGGAGACTACGAGCAGTACTTC. It codes for CASSRGLAGDYEQYF.

This chain uses TRBV11-2 with TRBJ1-4, with 7 nucleotides matching TRBD1. Germline V CDR1 and CDR2: SGHAT, FQNNGV. CDR3 length equals 13 residues. The V and J ends lost 7 bases and 5 bases, in that order; junction bases with no gene match: 4. In DNA form, the CDR3 reads TGTGCCAGCACAGGGGGGTCGAATGAAAAACTGTTTTTT. This codes for CASTGGSNEKLFF.